Reported below is one T cell receptor beta chain. No antigen is known for it. The record originates from a study of cytomegalovirus exposure and HLA in healthy donors. The overall study: Genotyping showed roughly 86% of fewer than 500 donors falling in the Caucasian-associated ancestry cluster. Study-wide results and caveats: Prior analysis indicated that the majority of TCR beta V segments exhibited productivity approximately 90% or approximately 30% of the time. TCR beta V- and J-gene trimming was later associated with a missense DCLRE1C variant.

The PCR had 60 Vbeta and 13 Jbeta primers. Libraries were prepared by immunoSEQ multiplex PCR; TCRdb keeps only in-frame clonotypes and omits some of them. The sample yields more than 80,000 clones, about 70% seen once. The sequencing input was PBMCs. This TCR was sampled from a woman aged 70-85 years in good health and CMV-seropositive.

In DNA, the CDR3 is TGTGCTAGTGGTTCTACCGGGACAGGGGAGGTCACTGAAGCTTTCTTT. The encoded protein is CASGSTGTGEVTEAFF. The chain uses TRBV12-5 and TRBJ1-1, with 10 bases identical to TRBD1. CDR1 is LGHNT and CDR2 is FRNRAP in the germline V gene. This CDR3 region has 16 residues. Trimming removed 4 bases from V and 4 bases from J; junction bases left unmatched: 9.